The 29 T cell receptor beta chains below all came from one sample that was sequenced in a study of blood T cell repertoires in COVID-19. Method: immunoSEQ multiplex PCR; TCRdb's copy keeps in-frame clones and lacks some. This sample has 90,000 or so clones, with 79% found just once. Sequenced input: peripheral blood. Receptor source: a human donor in a cohort sampled during active COVID-19.

This clone was seen once. The V gene is TRBV18, the J gene TRBJ1-4, with D perhaps TRBD1 (5 bases). Trimming left V 5 bases short and J 1 base short, with 8 bases between. The CDR3 is made up of 14 amino acids. Germline V CDR1 and CDR2: KGHSH, LQKENI. CDR3 protein: CASSGDRTNEKLFF. The DNA for the CDR3 is TGTGCCAGCTCAGGCGACAGAACTAATGAAAAACTGTTTTTT. Filled out from reference TRBV18 and TRBJ1-4, the complete variable domain reads NAGVMQNPRHLVRRRGQEARLRCSPMKGHSHVYWYRQLPEEGLKFMVYLQKENIIDESGMPKERFSAEFPKEGPSILRIQQVVRGDSAAYFCASSGDRTNEKLFFGSGTQLSVL.

V is TRBV19 and J is TRBJ2-5, with 11 nucleotides matching TRBD2. The germline V gene encodes CDR1 LNHDA and CDR2 SQIVND (reference sequence). Losses at the gene ends were 7 bases for V and 2 bases for J; bases not matched to a gene: 6. The CDR3 runs to 15 residues. The CDR3 DNA reads as TGTGCCAGTACCCTGACTAGCGGGACTCAAGAGACCCAGTACTTC. Translation gives CASTLTSGTQETQYF.

In this sample, this clone turned up a few times. The CDR3 DNA sequence: TGCGCCAGCAGCCTCTTAGCGGGAGACGACACCGGGGAGCTGTTTTTT. Amino acid sequence: CASSLLAGDDTGELFF. The chain couples TRBV10-1 to TRBJ2-2, with 9 bases matching TRBD2. This CDR3 is 16 amino acids long. Germline V gene lookup returns CDR1 WNHNN and CDR2 SYGVQD (reference sequence). V shed 6 bases, J shed 3 bases, and the junction held 8 bases outside the gene matches.

The chain joins TRBV7-3 to TRBJ1-2; tentatively, D is TRBD1 (6 bases). Germline V gene sequence: CDR1 SGHTA, CDR2 FQGTGA. This CDR3 spans 16 amino acids. Trimming took off 5 bases at V and 2 bases at J, with 18 bases between the two ends. The CDR3 is CASSPMGGGTNYGYTF. Here the CDR3 DNA reads TGTGCCAGCAGCCCCATGGGGGGGGGCACAAACTATGGCTACACCTTC. The whole variable domain, filled in from reference TRBV7-3 and TRBJ1-2, reads GAGVSQTPSNKVTEKGKYVELRCDPISGHTALYWYRQSLGQGPEFLIYFQGTGAADDSGLPNDRFFAVRPEGSVSTLKIQRTERGDSAVYLCASSPMGGGTNYGYTFGSGTRLTVV.

The V call is TRBV3-1 (or the pseudogene TRBV3-2), the J call TRBJ2-3, with unresolved D. Germline values: CDR1 LGHDT, CDR2 YNNKEL (reference sequence). V dropped 1 base and J dropped 0 bases, with 17 bases sitting between them. This CDR3 region has 18 residues. CDR3 loop: CASSQGWYTFSSTDTQYF. In DNA, the CDR3 is TGTGCCAGCAGCCAAGGTTGGTACACCTTCTCTAGCACAGATACGCAGTATTTT.

The sample holds one count of this clone. The V call is TRBV18, the J call TRBJ2-1, with 9 bases that match TRBD1. Trimming cost V 3 bases and J 5 bases; bases outside gene matches: 5. Germline V CDR1 and CDR2: KGHSH, LQKENI. The CDR3 has 15 amino acids. DNA for the CDR3: TGTGCCAGCTCACCGGGACAGGGATGGGACAATGAGCAGTTCTTC. It yields the protein CASSPGQGWDNEQFF.

As DNA, the CDR3 is TGTGCCAGCAGCGCCCCCCGGACTAGCGGGAGGAAGTCCGGGGAGCTGTTTTTT. This gives the protein CASSAPRTSGRKSGELFF. The rearrangement links TRBV9 to TRBJ2-2, with TRBD2 identical over 14 bases. CDR3 length equals 18 residues. The V segment lost 3 bases and the J segment 6 bases; nucleotides outside the gene matches: 10. The V gene's germline CDR1 is SGDLS and CDR2 YYNGEE. The whole variable domain, filled in from reference TRBV9 and TRBJ2-2, reads DSGVTQTPKHLITATGQRVTLRCSPRSGDLSVYWYQQSLDQGLQFLIQYYNGEERAKGNILERFSAQQFPDLHSELNLSSLELGDSALYFCASSAPRTSGRKSGELFFGEGSRLTVL.

The rearrangement joins TRBV27 to TRBJ2-1; 14 positions match TRBD2. Germline trimming cut 5 bases from V and 8 bases from J; bases unmatched to any gene: 5. This CDR3 is 15 amino acids long. Germline loops: CDR1 MNHEY, CDR2 SMNVEV (reference sequence). The CDR3 spells CASSPPGLAGDEQFF. The CDR3 coding sequence is TGTGCCAGCAGTCCGCCGGGACTAGCGGGAGATGAGCAGTTCTTC.

The chain uses TRBV15 and TRBJ2-3; 7 bases line up with TRBD2. Losses at the gene ends were 4 bases for V and 0 bases for J; bases not matched to a gene: 4. Germline V gene sequence: CDR1 LNHNV, CDR2 YYDKDF (reference sequence). The CDR3 consists of 15 residues. This chain's CDR3 is CATSKSGISTDTQYF. CDR3 DNA sequence: TGTGCCACCAGCAAGAGCGGGATTAGCACAGATACGCAGTATTTT.

This clone turned up a few times. This chain connects TRBV2 to TRBJ2-3, with D perhaps TRBD2 (6 bases). V lost 3 bases, J lost 0 bases, and 16 bases lay in between. CDR1 and CDR2 (germline): SNHLY, FYNNEI. The CDR3 totals 17 residues. CDR3 nucleotide sequence: TGTGCCAGCAGTGATTCGCGATCTAGCGCCAGCACAGATACGCAGTATTTT. It translates to CASSDSRSSASTDTQYF.

The chain recombines TRBV6-6 with TRBJ1-1; 7 positions agree with TRBD1. After removal of 10 bases from V and 3 bases from J, the junction contained 5 bases not matched to a gene. The length of the CDR3 is 12 residues. CDR1 MNHNY and CDR2 SVGAGI come from the germline V gene (reference sequence). CDR3 loop: CATQGLDTEAFF. CDR3 nucleotide sequence: TGTGCCACACAGGGGCTGGACACTGAAGCTTTCTTT.

This chain uses TRBV14 with TRBJ2-1, with 8 nucleotides matching TRBD2. Germline V gene lookup returns CDR1 SGHDN and CDR2 FVKESK. With 2 bases clipped from V and 10 bases from J, the junction kept 7 bases outside the gene matches. The CDR3 has 14 amino acids. CDR3 nucleotides: TGTGCCAGCAGCCAATCTCCTAGCGGGTTCGAGCAGTTCTTC. It is translated as CASSQSPSGFEQFF.

This rearrangement joins TRBV4-3 to TRBJ2-7; maybe TRBD1 (5 bases). Deletions cut 4 bases from V and 4 bases from J, with 20 bases between. CDR1 is LGHNA, CDR2 YSLEER, per germline. The CDR3 is made up of 16 amino acids. The CDR3 nucleotides are TGCGCCAGCAGCCCAAATAGGGCAGGGAAGAGGTACGAGCAGTACTTC. Its protein is CASSPNRAGKRYEQYF.

In its sample, this clone ranks as medium-sized. The V gene is TRBV19, the J gene TRBJ1-1; D possibly corresponds to TRBD1 (6 bases). Trimming took 8 bases from V and 6 from J, leaving 19 bases between them. This CDR3 has 14 amino acids. Germline lookup yields CDR1 LNHDA and CDR2 SQIVND (reference sequence). CDR3 nucleotide sequence: TGTGCCAGTTCCCCTCCCGGGACATCGGCTGAAGCTTTCTTT. Translation: CASSPPGTSAEAFF.

This chain connects TRBV3-1 (or the pseudogene TRBV3-2) to TRBJ1-3, with 8 bases fitting TRBD1. V shed 8 bases, J shed 4 bases, and the junction held 7 bases outside the gene matches. The CDR3 length is 14 residues. Germline V CDR1 and CDR2: LGHDT, YNNKEL (reference sequence). CDR3 residues: CASGPGTGGNTIYF. The DNA for the CDR3 is TGTGCCAGCGGGCCCGGGACAGGCGGAAACACCATATATTTT.

This chain connects TRBV6-1 to TRBJ1-5; TRBD1 is a possible D gene (6 bases). This CDR3 has 15 residues. Germline assignment: CDR1 MNHNS and CDR2 SASEGT. V was shortened by 1 base and J by 7 bases, with 14 bases between the two germline ends. The CDR3 DNA sequence: TGTGCCAGCAGTGAAGTTCGGGGGGCCGGCCAGCCCCAGCATTTT. Translated, it gives CASSEVRGAGQPQHF.

The rearrangement links TRBV19 to TRBJ2-1; tentatively, D is TRBD2 (7 bases). CDR1 LNHDA and CDR2 SQIVND come from the germline V gene (reference sequence). The CDR3 is 16 residues long. V lost 2 bases to trimming and J lost 2 bases, with 13 bases between them. This chain's CDR3 is CASSIRGGTPYNEQFF. CDR3 coding DNA: TGTGCCAGTAGTATACGCGGGGGCACGCCCTACAATGAGCAGTTCTTC.

V usage is TRBV12-3 or TRBV12-4 and J usage is TRBJ1-1, with 9 bases fitting TRBD1. The CDR3 length is 13 residues. Losses at the gene ends were 3 bases for V and 5 bases for J; bases not matched to a gene: 1. The CDR3 region has the DNA TGTGCCAGCAGTTTCGGACAGGGGACTGAAGCTTTCTTT. Residues: CASSFGQGTEAFF.

This clone was observed a few times. In DNA, the CDR3 is TGCGCCAGCAGCTTGACGACAACTGGGGCCAACGTCCTGACTTTC. It is translated as CASSLTTTGANVLTF. The V gene is TRBV5-1, the J gene TRBJ2-6; D is unclear. CDR1 and CDR2 from the germline V gene are SGHRS and YFSETQ. V lost 1 base and J lost 2, with 7 bases in between. The CDR3 length is 15 residues.

This sequence joins TRBV6-5 and TRBJ1-5; TRBD1 matches at 7 bases. Looked up from germline, CDR1 is MNHEY and CDR2 is SVGAGI. This CDR3 is 15 amino acids long. Trimming removed 6 bases from V and 0 bases from J; junction bases left unmatched: 5. This chain's CDR3 is CASRDRVYSNQPQHF. CDR3 coding DNA: TGTGCCAGCAGAGACAGGGTATATAGCAATCAGCCCCAGCATTTT.

This rearrangement joins TRBV11-2 to TRBJ1-4; D unclear. The V end lost 5 bases, the J end lost 0 bases, and 10 bases lay between the germline ends. Germline loops: CDR1 SGHAT, CDR2 FQNNGV. This CDR3 spans 15 amino acids. In nucleotides, the CDR3 is TGTGCCAGCAGCCCCGAACTCGCAACTAATGAAAAACTGTTTTTT. Amino acid sequence: CASSPELATNEKLFF.

The chain couples TRBV7-2 to TRBJ1-2; 10 nucleotides agree with TRBD1. The CDR3 is made up of 13 amino acids. Germline V gene lookup returns CDR1 SGHTA and CDR2 FQGNSA. After removal of 5 bases from V and 8 bases from J, the junction contained 5 bases not matched to a gene. CDR3 sequence (DNA): TGTGCCAGCAGCCTACCGGGACAGGGGGGCTACACCTTC. This encodes CASSLPGQGGYTF.

The chain links TRBV5-1 to TRBJ1-1, with D possibly being TRBD1 (5 bases). V was pared by 0 bases and J by 4 bases, with 10 bases between. Germline loops: CDR1 SGHRS, CDR2 YFSETQ. This CDR3 contains 14 residues. For the CDR3, the DNA is TGCGCCAGCAGCTTGGCCCGCGACAGCACTGAAGCTTTCTTT. As protein: CASSLARDSTEAFF.

This clone has a count of ten or more. V gene TRBV5-1 combines with J gene TRBJ1-1, with a possible D match to TRBD1 (6 bases). This CDR3 region has 15 residues. Germline CDR1 and CDR2: SGHRS and YFSETQ. Trimming pared 2 bases from V and 0 bases from J, leaving 11 bases between. The CDR3 sequence: CASSFGGAMNTEAFF. The DNA for the CDR3 is TGCGCCAGCAGCTTTGGGGGGGCCATGAACACTGAAGCTTTCTTT. Filled out from reference TRBV5-1 and TRBJ1-1, the complete variable domain reads KAGVTQTPRYLIKTRGQQVTLSCSPISGHRSVSWYQQTPGQGLQFLFEYFSETQRNKGNFPGRFSGRQFSNSRSEMNVSTLELGDSALYLCASSFGGAMNTEAFFGQGTRLTVV.

The V gene is TRBV3-1 (or the pseudogene TRBV3-2), the J gene TRBJ2-3; 12 bases map to TRBD2. Germline V CDR1 and CDR2: LGHDT, YNNKEL (reference sequence). The CDR3 totals 16 residues. The ends lost 3 bases at V and 2 bases at J; junction bases unmatched: 3. The CDR3 here is CASSQRLAGDTDTQYF. In DNA form, the CDR3 reads TGTGCCAGCAGCCAGCGACTAGCGGGAGACACAGATACGCAGTATTTT.

V gene TRBV10-3 combines with J gene TRBJ1-2, with D hard to call. The V gene lost 5 bases and the J gene lost 4 bases, with 8 bases spanning the gap. This CDR3 spans 12 amino acids. CDR1 ENHRY and CDR2 SYGVKD come from the germline V gene. In nucleotides, the CDR3 is TGTGCCATCAGTCGTGAAGCCTATGGCTACACCTTC. Translated: CAISREAYGYTF.

This clone was counted once. The rearrangement joins TRBV4-1 to TRBJ2-1; TRBD2 aligns across 9 bases. The trim removed 0 bases at V and 9 bases at J, leaving 3 bases unmatched. This CDR3 is built from 14 residues. Germline-derived CDR1 and CDR2 are MGHRA and YSYEKL. CDR3 in DNA: TGCGCCAGCAGCCAAGAGCGGGAGGGGGGTGAGCAGTTCTTC. Translated: CASSQEREGGEQFF.

The chain recombines TRBV9 with TRBJ2-2, with 9 nucleotides matching TRBD2. The CDR3 spans 19 residues. The J segment lost 3 bases and the V segment lost 0 bases, leaving 12 bases of the junction unmatched. The germline CDR1 and CDR2 sequences are SGDLS and YYNGEE. Here the CDR3 reads CASSVAFHVAGEDTGELFF. The DNA of the CDR3 is TGTGCCAGCAGCGTAGCCTTTCACGTAGCGGGAGAGGACACCGGGGAGCTGTTTTTT. The whole variable domain, filled in from reference TRBV9 and TRBJ2-2, reads DSGVTQTPKHLITATGQRVTLRCSPRSGDLSVYWYQQSLDQGLQFLIQYYNGEERAKGNILERFSAQQFPDLHSELNLSSLELGDSALYFCASSVAFHVAGEDTGELFFGEGSRLTVL.

This chain joins TRBV7-8 and TRBJ2-1; D is undetermined. This CDR3 is 15 amino acids long. Trimming stripped 0 bases from V and 0 bases from J, with 6 bases between. The germline V gene has CDR1 SGHVS and CDR2 FQNEAQ. The DNA for the CDR3 is TGTGCCAGCAGCTTAGCCTGGAGCTCCTACAATGAGCAGTTCTTC. Encoded protein: CASSLAWSSYNEQFF.